This T cell receptor beta chain was sequenced in a study of cytomegalovirus exposure and HLA in healthy donors. Study background: Previous work identified some 120 million unique TCR beta sequences from some 170 million T cells.

Comments on this clone: What it binds is not known.

Study conclusions and caveats: Highly shared variants forming one cluster were likely a sequencing artifact. Highest at DRB1 and lowest at HLA-C, TCR association rates differed among HLA loci in a later analysis.

With 60 Vbeta and 13 Jbeta primers, the PCR was carried out. Libraries were prepared by immunoSEQ multiplex PCR; TCRdb keeps only in-frame clonotypes and omits some of them. The sample records about 180,000 clones, 60% to 80% being singletons. The TCR originated in a man aged 35 to 55 in good health and CMV-seropositive. The sample consisted of PBMCs.

The CDR3 nucleotides are TGTGCCAGCTCACGAACAGGGTCTAGGTACGAGCAGTACTTC. It is translated as CASSRTGSRYEQYF. The chain employs TRBV18 and TRBJ2-7; possible D gene TRBD1, 6 bases. V lost 4 bases and J lost 4, with 14 bases in between. In germline, CDR1 is KGHSH, CDR2 LQKENI. The CDR3 runs to 14 residues.